The 7 T cell receptor beta chains presented below share a single source sample, sequenced in a study of blood T cell repertoires in COVID-19. The protocol was immunoSEQ multiplex PCR, while the TCRdb copy is restricted to in-frame clones and leaves out a portion. Among about 68,000 clones listed, about 90% were seen once. Sequences were obtained from peripheral blood. The receptor source for this set is a man in his forties or fifties with COVID-19, enrolled during active disease.

This chain uses TRBV12-5 with TRBJ2-1, with TRBD2 matching over 8 bases. After removal of 2 bases from V and 8 bases from J, the junction contained 17 bases not matched to a gene. Germline CDR1 LGHNT, CDR2 FRNRAP. The CDR3 has 18 amino acids. This CDR3 reads CASGLPRGGLGRRDEQFF. Written as DNA, the CDR3 is TGTGCTAGTGGTTTGCCACGGGGGGGATTAGGGCGGAGGGATGAGCAGTTCTTC.

This sequence joins TRBV5-1 and TRBJ2-7; D not resolved. Germline V gene sequence: CDR1 SGHRS, CDR2 YFSETQ. The CDR3 runs 12 residues. Trimming stripped 2 bases from V and 7 bases from J, with 10 bases between. The CDR3 DNA is TGCGCCAGCAGCTTCGATTCACAGGAGCAGTACTTC. Encoded protein: CASSFDSQEQYF. Complete variable domain (other parts from reference TRBV5-1 and TRBJ2-7): KAGVTQTPRYLIKTRGQQVTLSCSPISGHRSVSWYQQTPGQGLQFLFEYFSETQRNKGNFPGRFSGRQFSNSRSEMNVSTLELGDSALYLCASSFDSQEQYFGPGTRLTVT.

V gene TRBV7-9 combines with J gene TRBJ1-2; possibly TRBD1 for D (5 bases). Germline loops: CDR1 SEHNR, CDR2 FQNEAQ (reference sequence). V lost 5 bases to trimming and J lost 8 bases, with 18 bases between them. The CDR3 runs 14 residues. The CDR3 sequence is CASSPVGGRGGYTF. In DNA, the CDR3 is TGTGCCAGCAGCCCCGTGGGGGGTAGAGGAGGCTACACCTTC.

The CDR3 here is CAWSVDSHYGYTF. CDR3 sequence (DNA): TGTGCCTGGAGTGTCGACAGCCACTATGGCTACACCTTC. This chain links TRBV30 with TRBJ1-2; possible D gene TRBD1, 5 bases. Per germline, CDR1 GTSNPN and CDR2 SVGIG (reference sequence). This CDR3 spans 13 amino acids. V was clipped by 0 bases and J by 3 bases, with 8 bases between them.

This clone was found a few times. The genes are TRBV19 and TRBJ1-5, with a tentative D call TRBD1 (5 bases). V dropped 3 bases and J dropped 1 base, with 10 bases sitting between them. Germline V gene sequence: CDR1 LNHDA, CDR2 SQIVND (reference sequence). The CDR3 spans 15 residues. The CDR3 loop is CASSMGRASNQPQHF. The CDR3, as DNA: TGTGCCAGTAGTATGGGCAGGGCCAGCAATCAGCCCCAGCATTTT. Complete variable domain (other parts from reference TRBV19 and TRBJ1-5): DGGITQSPKYLFRKEGQNVTLSCEQNLNHDAMYWYRQDPGQGLRLIYYSQIVNDFQKGDIAEGYSVSREKKESFPLTVTSAQKNPTAFYLCASSMGRASNQPQHFGDGTRLSIL.

The rearrangement joins TRBV5-1 to TRBJ1-2, with a weak D call TRBD1 (5 bases). This CDR3 spans 13 amino acids. Germline values: CDR1 SGHRS, CDR2 YFSETQ. V lost 4 bases and J 6 bases, leaving 13 bases between the germline ends. The CDR3 spells CASSQGQENGYTF. The CDR3 bases are TGCGCCAGCAGCCAAGGACAAGAGAATGGCTACACCTTC.

This chain uses TRBV2 with TRBJ1-6, with 9 positions matching TRBD1. J gave up 10 bases and V 5 bases, and 3 bases lay outside the gene matches. The CDR3 is 13 amino acids. Germline V CDR1 and CDR2: SNHLY, FYNNEI. The CDR3 sequence: CASSRDRESPLHF. DNA of the CDR3: TGTGCCAGCAGTCGGGACAGGGAATCACCCCTCCACTTT. Full variable domain (rest looked up from reference TRBV2 and TRBJ1-6): EPEVTQTPSHQVTQMGQEVILRCVPISNHLYFYWYRQILGQKVEFLVSFYNNEISEKSEIFDDQFSVERPDGSNFTLKIRSTKLEDSAMYFCASSRDRESPLHFGNGTRLTVT.